This T cell receptor (beta chain) is from a study of vaccination and CD4 T cells after COVID-19. Oncomine TCR Beta short-read sequencing was applied to DNA from cultured CD4+ T cells. MiXCR, applied by TCRdb to the PCR reads, yields one record per CDR3 protein. Of roughly 9,800 distinct CDR3 sequences listed, 60% to 70% are singletons. Notes on this clonotype: Its antigen is not known.

Treatment: approximately 9-day PBMC culture with coronavirus spike peptide pools or control peptides (ViraFEST assay). The sample consisted of CD4+ T cells from blood, cultured in vitro. This receptor was obtained from a human donor who had recovered from COVID-19.

The CDR3 here is CASRPSDGRENTEAFF. DNA of the CDR3: TGTGCCAGCAGGCCAAGCGACGGACGGGAGAACACTGAAGCTTTCTTT. The V gene is TRBV28, the J gene TRBJ1-1, with unresolved D. This CDR3 contains 16 residues. Trimming removed 6 bases at V and 1 base at J, with 18 bases between. Per germline, CDR1 MDHEN and CDR2 SYDVKM.